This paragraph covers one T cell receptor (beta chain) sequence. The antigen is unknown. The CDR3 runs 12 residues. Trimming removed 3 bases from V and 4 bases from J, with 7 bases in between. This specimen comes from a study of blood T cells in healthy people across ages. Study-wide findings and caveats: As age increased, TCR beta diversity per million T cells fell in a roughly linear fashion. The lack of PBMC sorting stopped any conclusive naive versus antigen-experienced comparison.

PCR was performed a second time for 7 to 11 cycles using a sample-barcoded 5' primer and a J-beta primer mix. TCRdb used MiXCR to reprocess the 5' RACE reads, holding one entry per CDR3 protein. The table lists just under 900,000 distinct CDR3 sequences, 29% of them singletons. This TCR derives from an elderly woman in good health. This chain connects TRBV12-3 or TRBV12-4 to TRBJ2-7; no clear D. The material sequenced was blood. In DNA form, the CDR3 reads TGTGCCAGCAGTTTTATTCTATACGAGCAGTACTTC. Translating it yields CASSFILYEQYF.